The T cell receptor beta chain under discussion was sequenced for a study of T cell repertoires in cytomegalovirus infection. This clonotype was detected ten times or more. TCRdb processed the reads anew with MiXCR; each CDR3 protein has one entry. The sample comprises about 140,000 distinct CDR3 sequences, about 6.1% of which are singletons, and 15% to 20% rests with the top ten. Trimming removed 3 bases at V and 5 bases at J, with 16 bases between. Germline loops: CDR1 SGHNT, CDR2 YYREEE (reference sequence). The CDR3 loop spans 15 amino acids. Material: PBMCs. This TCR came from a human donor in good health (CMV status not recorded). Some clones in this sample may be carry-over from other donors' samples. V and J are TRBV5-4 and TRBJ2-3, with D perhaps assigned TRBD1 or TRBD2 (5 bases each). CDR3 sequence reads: CASSSTGDPRDTQYF. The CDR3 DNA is TGTGCCAGCAGCTCAACCGGGGACCCTAGAGATACGCAGTATTTT.